This T cell receptor (beta chain) was sequenced for a study of metastatic and nonmetastatic thyroid tumors. Each patient went into thyroid surgery without having received any treatment. This clone came up many times. TCRdb re-called the PCR reads via MiXCR. This table has over 25,000 clones, 14% to 15% appearing once. Sequenced input: blood. The receptor comes from a female donor with papillary thyroid cancer or a benign thyroid nodule (not recorded which). Some clones in this sample may be carry-over from other donors' samples.

The CDR3 DNA reads as TGTGCCAGCAGTGACTCGGGGGCAGATACGCAGTATTTT. It translates to CASSDSGADTQYF. J is TRBJ2-3 and V is TRBV6-4; D tentatively reads TRBD1 or TRBD2 (5 bases each). The CDR3 loop spans 13 amino acids. The V end lost 0 bases, the J end lost 4 bases, and 5 bases lay between the germline ends. Per the germline V gene, CDR1 is MRHNA and CDR2 is SNTAGT.